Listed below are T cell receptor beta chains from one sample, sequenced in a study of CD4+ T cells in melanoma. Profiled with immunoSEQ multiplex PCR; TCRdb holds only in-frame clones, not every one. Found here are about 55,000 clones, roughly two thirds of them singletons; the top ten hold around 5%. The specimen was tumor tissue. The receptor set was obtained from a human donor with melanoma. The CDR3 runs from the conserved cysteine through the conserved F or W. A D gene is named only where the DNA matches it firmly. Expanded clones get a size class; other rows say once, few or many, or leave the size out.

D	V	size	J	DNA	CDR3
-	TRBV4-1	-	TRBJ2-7	TGCGCCAGCAGCCCTAAGTGGGGCGGTGGCTCCTACGAGCAGTACTTC	CASSPKWGGGSYEQYF
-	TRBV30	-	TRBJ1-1	TGTGCCTGGGCGAAGGGGTCGAACACTGAAGCTTTCTTT	CAWAKGSNTEAFF
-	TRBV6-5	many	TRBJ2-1	TGTGCCAGCGCCCTCATTCGGGCAGTCAATGAGCAGTTCTTC	CASALIRAVNEQFF
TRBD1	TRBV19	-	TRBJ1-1	TGTGCCAGTAGTATAGAGACAGGGAGGGACACTGAAGCTTTCTTT	CASSIETGRDTEAFF
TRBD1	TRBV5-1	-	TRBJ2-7	TGCGCCAGCAGCTTGGAGGTGACAGGGGTAGGTAGGCAGTACTTC	CASSLEVTGVGRQYF
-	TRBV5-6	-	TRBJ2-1	TGTGCCAGCAGCTTAGAGGGGGGCTCCTACAATGAGCAGTTCTTC	CASSLEGGSYNEQFF
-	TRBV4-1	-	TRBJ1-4	TGCGCCAGCAGCCAAGGGGTTAAGGGGGGGGCGATCAATGAAAAACTGTTTTTT	CASSQGVKGGAINEKLFF
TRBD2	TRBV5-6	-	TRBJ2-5	TGTGCCAGCAGCTTGAGCCCACTAGCGGGGGGGCTGAGGGAGACCCAGTACTTC	CASSLSPLAGGLRETQYF
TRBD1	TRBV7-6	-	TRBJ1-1	TGTGCCAGCAGCTCCTACCAGGGGGATGAAGCTTTCTTT	CASSSYQGDEAFF
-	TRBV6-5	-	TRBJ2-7	TGTGCCAGCAGTGAAGGGCTTTCCTACGAGCAGTACTTC	CASSEGLSYEQYF
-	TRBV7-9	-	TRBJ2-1	TGTGCCAGCAGCCCAGGCACCAGGGAGCAGTTCTTC	CASSPGTREQFF
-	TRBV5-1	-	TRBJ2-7	TGCGCCAGCAGCTTGGCTACAACCCACCCCTACGAGCAGTACTTC	CASSLATTHPYEQYF
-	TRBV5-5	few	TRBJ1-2	TGTGCCAGCAGCTTGTCAGGTGATGGCTACACCTTC	CASSLSGDGYTF
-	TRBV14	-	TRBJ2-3	TGTGCCAGCAGCCAAGAGCCAGACTCACCGGGGGCAGATACGCAGTATTTT	CASSQEPDSPGADTQYF
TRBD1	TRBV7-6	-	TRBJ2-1	TGTGCCAGCAGCCTGAACAGGGGGTTCTACAATGAGCAGTTCTTC	CASSLNRGFYNEQFF
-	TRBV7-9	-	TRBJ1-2	TGTGCCAGCAGCTTAAACGGGGTAGGGCAGCGGTCCGGGGATGGCTACACCTTC	CASSLNGVGQRSGDGYTF
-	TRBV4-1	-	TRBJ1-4	TGCGCCAGCAGCCAAGATGGACCAGGGCTGTTAGCAACTAATGAAAAACTGTTTTTT	CASSQDGPGLLATNEKLFF
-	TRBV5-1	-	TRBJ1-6	TGCGCCAGCAGCTTGGATGGGCGGTGGACAGTTTATAATTCACCCCTCCACTTT	CASSLDGRWTVYNSPLHF
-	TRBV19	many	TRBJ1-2	TGTGCCAGTAGTGGGGTACAGCTTGGCTACACCTTC	CASSGVQLGYTF
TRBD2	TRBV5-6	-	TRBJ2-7	TGTGCCAGCAGCTTAGAGCGACTAGCGGGGGGCCGGGCGCGCTACGAGCAGTACTTC	CASSLERLAGGRARYEQYF
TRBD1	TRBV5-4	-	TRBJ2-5	TGTGCCAGCACCCAGGACAGGGAACAAGAGACCCAGTACTTC	CASTQDREQETQYF
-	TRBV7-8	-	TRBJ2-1	TGTGCCAGCAGCTTAACCAGCGATGAGCAGTTCTTC	CASSLTSDEQFF
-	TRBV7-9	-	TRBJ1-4	TGTGCCAGCAGCCCGGGGAGGGCTAATGAAAAACTGTTTTTT	CASSPGRANEKLFF
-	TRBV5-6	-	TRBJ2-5	TGTGCCAGCGGAAGGGTTCAAGAGACCCAGTACTTC	CASGRVQETQYF
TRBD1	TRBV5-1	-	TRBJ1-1	TGCGCCAGCAGTCGCCTGACAGGGGTAATGAACACTGAAGCTTTCTTT	CASSRLTGVMNTEAFF
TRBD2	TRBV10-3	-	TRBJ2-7	TGTGCCGCCGCGGGGGGGCAGGTACTTGACTACGAGCAGTACTTC	CAAAGGQVLDYEQYF
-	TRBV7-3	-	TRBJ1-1	TGTGCCAGCAGCTTAAATGGTGGCACTGAAGCTTTCTTT	CASSLNGGTEAFF
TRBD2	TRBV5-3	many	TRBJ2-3	TGTGCCAGAAGCGTCCCGCGCCTCGCGGGGGGGCCGGGAGATACGCAGTATTTT	CARSVPRLAGGPGDTQYF